The clone carrying this TCR beta chain was counted a few times. Its antigen is not known. CDR1 KGHSH and CDR2 LQKENI come from the germline V gene. This CDR3 has 16 amino acids. After removal of 5 bases from V and 0 bases from J, the junction contained 5 bases not matched to a gene. The data derive from a study of T cells after yellow fever vaccination. Study-level results: Reappearance after the booster was observed for most primary-vaccination clones (96% CD4, over 70% CD8). FACS-sorted repertoires could harbor abundant contaminating bulk-population clonotypes.

TCR cDNA was made by 5'RACE template switching, adding a universal primer site and UMIs. TCRdb independently ran MiXCR on the 5' RACE reads; one entry per CDR3 protein. The data show 150,000 to 200,000 distinct CDR3 sequences, with 6.2% seen just once and 2.9% held by the top ten. The rearrangement uses TRBV18 and TRBJ2-2, with TRBD2 matching over 8 bases. The sample in question was CD4+ T cells sorted from PBMCs, obtained on the day of the first yellow fever vaccination. The receptor was derived from a man aged 18-30 years who received the YFV17D yellow fever vaccine. The CDR3 spells CASSATGGSNTGELFF. In nucleotides, the CDR3 is TGTGCCAGCTCAGCCACGGGAGGGTCGAACACCGGGGAGCTGTTTTTT.